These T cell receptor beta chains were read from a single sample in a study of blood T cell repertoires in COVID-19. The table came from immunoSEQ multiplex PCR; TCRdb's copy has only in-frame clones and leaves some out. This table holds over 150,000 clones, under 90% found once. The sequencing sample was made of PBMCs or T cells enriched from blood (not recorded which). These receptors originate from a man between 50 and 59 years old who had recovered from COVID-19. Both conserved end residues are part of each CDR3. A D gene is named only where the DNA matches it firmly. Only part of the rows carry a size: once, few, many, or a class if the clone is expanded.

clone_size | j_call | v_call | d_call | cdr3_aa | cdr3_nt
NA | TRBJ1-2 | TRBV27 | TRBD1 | CASSHGTGTDYGYTF | TGTGCCAGCAGTCATGGGACAGGGACGGACTATGGCTACACCTTC
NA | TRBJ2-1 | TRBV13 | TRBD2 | CASSPGLAGGHSSYNEQFF | TGTGCCAGCAGCCCCGGACTAGCGGGGGGACATAGCTCCTACAATGAGCAGTTCTTC
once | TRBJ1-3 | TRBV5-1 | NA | CASSLGPTGSSGNTIYF | TGCGCCAGCAGCTTGGGTCCAACAGGGAGCTCTGGAAACACCATATATTTT
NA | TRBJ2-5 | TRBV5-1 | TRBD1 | CASRQSWTGETQYF | TGCGCCAGCAGACAAAGCTGGACAGGAGAGACCCAGTACTTC
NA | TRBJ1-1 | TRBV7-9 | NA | CASSLAARGTEAFF | TGTGCCAGCAGCTTAGCGGCGCGAGGCACTGAAGCTTTCTTT
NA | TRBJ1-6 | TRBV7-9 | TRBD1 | CASSPLRDRGSPLHF | TGTGCCAGCAGCCCCCTCCGGGACAGGGGTTCACCCCTCCACTTT
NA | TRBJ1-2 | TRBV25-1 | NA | CASSEAGDYGYTF | TGTGCCAGCAGTGAAGCAGGGGACTATGGCTACACCTTC
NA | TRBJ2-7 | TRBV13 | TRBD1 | CASSIGQGLYEQYF | TGTGCCAGCAGCATCGGACAGGGGCTCTACGAGCAGTACTTC
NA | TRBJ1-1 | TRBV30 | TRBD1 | CACRDRKVMNTEAFF | TGTGCCTGCAGGGACAGGAAAGTGATGAACACTGAAGCTTTCTTT
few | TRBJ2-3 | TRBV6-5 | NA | CASSYTRTTDTQYF | TGTGCCAGCAGTTATACCCGGACTACGGATACGCAGTATTTT
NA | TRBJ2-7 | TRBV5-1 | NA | CASSYSSYEQYF | TGCGCCAGCAGCTACAGCTCCTACGAGCAGTACTTC
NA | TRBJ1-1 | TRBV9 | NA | CASSREGLNTEAFF | TGTGCCAGCAGCCGTGAGGGATTGAACACTGAAGCTTTCTTT
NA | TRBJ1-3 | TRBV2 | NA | CASSDQGLGNTIYF | TGTGCCAGCAGTGACCAGGGGCTGGGAAACACCATATATTTT
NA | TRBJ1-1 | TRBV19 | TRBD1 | CASRPSYRGVNTEAFF | TGTGCCAGTAGGCCCTCCTACAGGGGCGTCAACACTGAAGCTTTCTTT
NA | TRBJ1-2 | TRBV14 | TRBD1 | CASSQRQGLRDGYTF | TGTGCCAGCAGCCAACGACAGGGTCTCCGGGATGGCTACACCTTC
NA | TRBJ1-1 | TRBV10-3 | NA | CAISERQANTEAFF | TGTGCCATCAGTGAGAGGCAGGCGAACACTGAAGCTTTCTTT
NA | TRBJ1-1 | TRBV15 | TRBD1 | CATSRAGGYTEAFF | TGTGCCACCAGCAGAGCAGGGGGTTACACTGAAGCTTTCTTT
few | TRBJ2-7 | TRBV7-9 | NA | CASNRRTASTYEQYF | TGTGCCAGCAATCGGAGGACCGCTTCAACCTACGAGCAGTACTTC
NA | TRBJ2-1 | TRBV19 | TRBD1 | CASRDRASISYNEQFF | TGTGCCAGTCGAGACAGGGCCTCTATCTCCTACAATGAGCAGTTCTTC
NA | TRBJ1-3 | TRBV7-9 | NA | CASSLRQYSGNTIYF | TGTGCCAGCAGCTTACGACAGTACTCTGGAAACACCATATATTTT
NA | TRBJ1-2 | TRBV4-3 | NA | CASSQDLKNYGYTF | TGCGCCAGCAGCCAAGATCTAAAGAACTATGGCTACACCTTC
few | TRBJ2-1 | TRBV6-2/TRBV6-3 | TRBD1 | CASSWGQGTFNEQFF | TGTGCCAGCAGTTGGGGACAGGGGACGTTCAATGAGCAGTTCTTC
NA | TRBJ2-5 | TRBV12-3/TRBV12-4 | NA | CASSLGWEETQYF | TGTGCCAGCAGTTTAGGATGGGAGGAGACCCAGTACTTC
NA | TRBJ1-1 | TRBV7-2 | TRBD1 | CASSAGQEAFF | TGTGCCAGCAGCGCGGGACAGGAAGCTTTCTTT
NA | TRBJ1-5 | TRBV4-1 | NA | CASSQDVPGIGRVLPQHF | TGCGCCAGCAGCCAAGATGTACCAGGGATCGGCCGCGTTTTGCCCCAGCATTTT